This TCR beta chain originates from a study of CD8 T cells in Susac syndrome. Background on the study: Clinically active disease was present in over 5 of the sequenced Susac syndrome patients. Eight of these patients were in remission. Study-wide results and caveats: The study's TCR sequencing and HLA analysis drew on a certain number of individuals. That number was acknowledged as relatively small. CD8+ clones in Susac expanded most in TEMRA cells and active patients.

For this clonotype: Its antigen remains unknown.

The germline V and J ends were trimmed by 4 bases and 6 bases, with 7 bases remaining between them. The CDR3 extends over 12 amino acids. The germline V gene has CDR1 LNHDA and CDR2 SQIVND (reference sequence). Reverse transcription of roughly 0.5 to 1 ug RNA was carried out with random hexamers. TCRdb independently ran MiXCR on the immunoSEQ multiplex PCR reads; one entry per CDR3 protein. The sample yields approximately 120,000 distinct CDR3 sequences, about 95% seen once. The TCR was taken from a human donor with Susac syndrome. The chain links TRBV19 to TRBJ1-5; no firm D call. Sequenced sample: CD8+ T cells from PBMCs. The CDR3 protein is CASSTPGQPQHF. For the CDR3, the DNA is TGTGCCAGTAGTACCCCCGGTCAGCCCCAGCATTTT.